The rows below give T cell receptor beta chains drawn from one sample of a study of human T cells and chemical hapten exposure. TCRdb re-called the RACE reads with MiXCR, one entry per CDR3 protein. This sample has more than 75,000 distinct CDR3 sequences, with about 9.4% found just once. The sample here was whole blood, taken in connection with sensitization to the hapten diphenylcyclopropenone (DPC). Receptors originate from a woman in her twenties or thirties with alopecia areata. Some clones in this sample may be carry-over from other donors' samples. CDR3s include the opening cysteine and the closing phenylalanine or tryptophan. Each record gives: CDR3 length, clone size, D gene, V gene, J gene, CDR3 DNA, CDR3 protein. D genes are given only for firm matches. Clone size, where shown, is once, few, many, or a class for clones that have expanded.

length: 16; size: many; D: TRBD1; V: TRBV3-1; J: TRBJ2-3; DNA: TGTGCCAGCAGCCAAACCGGGACAGGGAGCACAGATACGCAGTATTTT; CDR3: CASSQTGTGSTDTQYF
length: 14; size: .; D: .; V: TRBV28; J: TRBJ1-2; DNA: TGTGCCAGCAGTTTTTCGGGGACTAACTATGGCTACACCTTC; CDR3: CASSFSGTNYGYTF
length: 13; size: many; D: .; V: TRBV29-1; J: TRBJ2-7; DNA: TGCAGCGTTGTTGTTTCTGGCGAAGGCGAGCAGTACTTC; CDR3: CSVVVSGEGEQYF
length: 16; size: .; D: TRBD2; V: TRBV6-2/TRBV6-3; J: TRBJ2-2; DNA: TGTGCCAGCAGTGGTCCGGGACTAGCTTTCACCGGGGAGCTGTTTTTT; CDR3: CASSGPGLAFTGELFF
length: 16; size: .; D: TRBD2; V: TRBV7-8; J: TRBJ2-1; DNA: TGTGCCAGCAGCTTAAACCCGGGACTAGCGGTAAATGAGCAGTTCTTC; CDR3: CASSLNPGLAVNEQFF
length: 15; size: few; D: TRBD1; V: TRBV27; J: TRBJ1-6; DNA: TGTGCCAGCAGTGAACAGGGGACGGGGAATTCACCCCTCCACTTT; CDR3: CASSEQGTGNSPLHF
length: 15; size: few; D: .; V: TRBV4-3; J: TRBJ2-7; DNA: TGCGCCAGCAGCCATGGGGCGGTGGCACCTGACGAGCAGTACTTC; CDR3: CASSHGAVAPDEQYF
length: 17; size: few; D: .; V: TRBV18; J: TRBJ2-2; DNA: TGTGCCAGCTCACGTTTGGGGACGTCAGGCTTACCCGGGGAGCTGTTTTTT; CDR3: CASSRLGTSGLPGELFF
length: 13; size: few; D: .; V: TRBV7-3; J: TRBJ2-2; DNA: TGTGCCAGCAGCTTAAAAAAGACCGGGGAGCTGTTTTTT; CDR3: CASSLKKTGELFF
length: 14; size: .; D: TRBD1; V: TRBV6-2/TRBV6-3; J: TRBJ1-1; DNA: TGTGCCAGCAAGGGAGCGGGACAGTGGACTGAAGCTTTCTTT; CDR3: CASKGAGQWTEAFF
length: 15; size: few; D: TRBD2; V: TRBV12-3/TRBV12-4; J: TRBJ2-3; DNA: TGTGCCAGCAGTATGCGGGGGGGCTTGCCAGATACGCAGTATTTT; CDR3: CASSMRGGLPDTQYF